This T cell receptor (beta chain) stems from a study of T cell repertoires in cytomegalovirus infection. The wider study: In the study, CMV epitopes included recently identified HLA-C-restricted and well-studied HLA-B-restricted ones.

On this clonotype: The antigen is undetermined.

CDR1 is SGHNT, CDR2 YYREEE, per germline (reference sequence). This CDR3 region has 13 residues. The germline V and J ends were trimmed by 0 bases and 7 bases, with 8 bases remaining between them. TCRdb independently ran MiXCR on the reads; one entry per CDR3 protein. Among a few hundred thousand distinct CDR3 sequences listed, 40% were seen once. This receptor was identified in a human donor in good health (CMV status not recorded). Some clones in this sample may be carry-over from other donors' samples. The specimen was cultured PBMCs, collected from culture after CMV antigen stimulation. The chain is built from TRBV5-4 and TRBJ2-1, with D perhaps TRBD1 (5 bases). The CDR3 sequence: CASSLGQKNEQFF. The CDR3 nucleotides are TGTGCCAGCAGCTTGGGACAGAAGAATGAGCAGTTCTTC.